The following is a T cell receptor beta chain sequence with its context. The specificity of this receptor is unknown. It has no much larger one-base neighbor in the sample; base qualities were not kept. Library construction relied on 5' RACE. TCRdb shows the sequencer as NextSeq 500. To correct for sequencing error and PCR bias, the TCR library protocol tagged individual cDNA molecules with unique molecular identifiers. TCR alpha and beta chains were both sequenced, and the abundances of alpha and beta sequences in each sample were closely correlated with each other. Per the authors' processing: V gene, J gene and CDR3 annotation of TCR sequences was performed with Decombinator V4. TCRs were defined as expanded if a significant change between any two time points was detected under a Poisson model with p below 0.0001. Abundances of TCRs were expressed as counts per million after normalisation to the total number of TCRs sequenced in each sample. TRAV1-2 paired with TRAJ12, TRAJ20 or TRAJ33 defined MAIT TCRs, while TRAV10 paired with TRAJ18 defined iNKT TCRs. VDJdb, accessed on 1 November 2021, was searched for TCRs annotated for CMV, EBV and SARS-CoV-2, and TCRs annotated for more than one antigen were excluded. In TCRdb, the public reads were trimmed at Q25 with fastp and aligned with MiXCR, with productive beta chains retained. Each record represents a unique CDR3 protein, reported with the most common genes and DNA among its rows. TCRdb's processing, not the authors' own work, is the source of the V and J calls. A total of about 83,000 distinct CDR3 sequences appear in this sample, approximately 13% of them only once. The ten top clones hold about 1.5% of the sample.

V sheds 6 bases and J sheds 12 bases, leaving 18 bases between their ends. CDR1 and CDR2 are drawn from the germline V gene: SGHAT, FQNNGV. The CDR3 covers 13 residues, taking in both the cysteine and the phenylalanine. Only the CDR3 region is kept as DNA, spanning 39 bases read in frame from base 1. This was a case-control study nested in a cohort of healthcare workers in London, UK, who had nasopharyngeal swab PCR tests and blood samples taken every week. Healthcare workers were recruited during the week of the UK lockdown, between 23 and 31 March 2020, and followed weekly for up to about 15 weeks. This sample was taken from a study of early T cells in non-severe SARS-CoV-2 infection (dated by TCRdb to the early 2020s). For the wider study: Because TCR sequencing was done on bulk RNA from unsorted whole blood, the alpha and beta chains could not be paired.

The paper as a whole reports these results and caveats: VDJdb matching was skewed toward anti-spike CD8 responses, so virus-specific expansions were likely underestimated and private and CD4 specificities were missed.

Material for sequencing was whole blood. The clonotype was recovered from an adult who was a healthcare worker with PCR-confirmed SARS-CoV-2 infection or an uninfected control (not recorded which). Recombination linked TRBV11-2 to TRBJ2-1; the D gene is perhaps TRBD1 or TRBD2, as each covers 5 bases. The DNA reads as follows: TGTGCCAGCAGACGGGGCTCCGGGGTGCGGCAGTTCTTC. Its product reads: CASRRGSGVRQFF.